This TCR beta chain is from a study of PD-L1 blockade in urothelial cancer. Study-wide context: T cells were recovered from blood samples at a median of 141,255. General study results and limits: The study found that durable-benefit patients expanded tumor-associated blood clones more at 3 weeks.

The CDR3 has 12 residues. Germline V gene data show CDR1 as KGHSH and CDR2 as LQKENI. V was pared by 8 bases and J by 5 bases, with 12 bases between. TCRdb keeps only in-frame clones here, not all; method: immunoSEQ multiplex PCR. The data hold more than 50,000 clones, with about 80% observed a single time. Regarding this clone: The antigen remains undetermined.

Each individual provided 1 to 8 samples (taken pretreatment and on-treatment). This chain joins TRBV18 and TRBJ1-1; TRBD1 is a possible D gene (6 bases). The specimen was PBMCs, collected around atezolizumab (anti-PD-L1) treatment. The sequence was collected from a man between 65 and 85 years old with urothelial cancer. This chain's CDR3 is CASRAGATEAFF. CDR3 sequence (DNA): TGTGCCAGCAGAGCAGGGGCTACTGAAGCTTTCTTT. Looking up the rest from reference TRBV18 and TRBJ1-1 gives the full variable domain: NAGVMQNPRHLVRRRGQEARLRCSPMKGHSHVYWYRQLPEEGLKFMVYLQKENIIDESGMPKERFSAEFPKEGPSILRIQQVVRGDSAAYFCASRAGATEAFFGQGTRLTVV.